Listed below are T cell receptor beta chains from one sample, sequenced in a study of T cells after yellow fever vaccination. A single record per CDR3 protein comes from TCRdb applying MiXCR to the 5' RACE reads. Among 150,000 or so distinct CDR3 sequences listed, around 7% were seen once. The input for sequencing was CD4+ T cells sorted from PBMCs, taken about 5 days after the first yellow fever vaccination. All receptors come from a man younger than 35 who received the YFV17D yellow fever vaccine. Both conserved end residues are part of each CDR3. Each record gives: V gene, J gene, D gene, clone size, CDR3 DNA, CDR3 protein. D genes are given only for firm matches. Part of the rows lack a size; the others show once, few, many or a class for expanded clones.

TRBV24-1,TRBJ2-1,.,.,TGTGCCACCAGTGATCCGGGAAAGCCTGAGCAGTTCTTC,CATSDPGKPEQFF
TRBV29-1,TRBJ2-1,.,many,TGCAGCGTTGAGGCTACCCAGCAGTTCTTC,CSVEATQQFF
TRBV12-3/TRBV12-4,TRBJ1-1,.,many,TGTGCCAGCAGGTGGGCCGCGGGGGTCACTGAAGCTTTCTTT,CASRWAAGVTEAFF
TRBV7-8,TRBJ2-1,.,many,TGTGCCAGCAGCTTAGATTTTGGGGTACGCAATGAGCAGTTCTTC,CASSLDFGVRNEQFF
TRBV20-1,TRBJ1-1,TRBD1,many,TGCAGTGCGACCTTGGACAGGGGGTCTGAAGCTTTCTTT,CSATLDRGSEAFF
TRBV5-1,TRBJ1-1,.,many,TGCGCCAGCAGCTTGCTGACGGGGAACACTGAAGCTTTCTTT,CASSLLTGNTEAFF
TRBV4-1,TRBJ2-5,TRBD2,few,TGCGCCAGCAGCCCCTCTTGGGACTATGTAGAGACCCAGTACTTC,CASSPSWDYVETQYF
TRBV6-5,TRBJ1-2,.,.,TGTGCCAGCAGTTACCAGGAGGGGCAAAGATATGGCTACACCTTC,CASSYQEGQRYGYTF
TRBV5-1,TRBJ2-5,TRBD1,many,TGCGCCAGCAGCACGGGACAGGGGAAAGAGACCCAGTACTTC,CASSTGQGKETQYF
TRBV12-3/TRBV12-4,TRBJ1-3,.,many,TGTGCCAGCAGTTTACAGACTCCTGCATCTGGAAACACCATATATTTT,CASSLQTPASGNTIYF
TRBV6-5,TRBJ2-7,.,few,TGTGCCAGCAGAGTCACCGGTTTTCGCCACGAGCAGTACTTC,CASRVTGFRHEQYF
TRBV2,TRBJ1-2,.,.,TGTGCCAGCACCAGACAGTATGGCTACACCTTC,CASTRQYGYTF
TRBV21-1,TRBJ1-2,.,.,TGTGCCAGCTGGTTCGAGATAAACTATGGCTACACCTTC,CASWFEINYGYTF
TRBV21-1,TRBJ2-5,.,many,TGTGCCAGCAGCAAAGAGTATAGAGGACAGGGATCCCAAGAGACCCAGTACTTC,CASSKEYRGQGSQETQYF
TRBV10-3,TRBJ2-6,.,few,TGTGCCACCGAGTTCGGGGGAAGGGCTGGGGCCAACGTCCTGACTTTC,CATEFGGRAGANVLTF
TRBV20-1,TRBJ2-7,.,many,TGCAGTGCCCGCCGGGAGCGGGAGCAGTACTTC,CSARREREQYF
TRBV25-1,TRBJ2-6,.,many,TGTGCCAGCAGTTCATTCGGATCTGGGGCCAACGTCCTGACTTTC,CASSSFGSGANVLTF
TRBV12-3/TRBV12-4,TRBJ2-3,TRBD2,many,TGTGCCAGCAGTCCCCTGGCGGGGGGCGTCACAGATACGCAGTATTTT,CASSPLAGGVTDTQYF
TRBV7-2,TRBJ1-1,.,many,TGTGCCAGCAGCTTGAGGGGGGCGCAGGTAGCTTTCTTT,CASSLRGAQVAFF
TRBV7-3,TRBJ2-2,.,few,TGTGCCAGCACCTTGACTCCGGCCACCGGGGAGCTGTTTTTT,CASTLTPATGELFF
TRBV3-1,TRBJ2-7,TRBD2,.,TGTGCCAGCAGCCCCCCGGGGGGTCTTTACGAGCAGTACTTC,CASSPPGGLYEQYF
TRBV5-1,TRBJ1-2,TRBD1,.,TGCGCCAGCAGCCGGACAGGGTCCCTCGACCGGGGCTACACCTTC,CASSRTGSLDRGYTF
TRBV24-1,TRBJ1-1,.,.,TGTGCCACCCTTAGACAGCACACTGAAGCTTTCTTT,CATLRQHTEAFF
TRBV5-6,TRBJ2-2,TRBD1,many,TGTGCCAGCAGCTTACAGACAGGGAGAGTGCTGTTTTTT,CASSLQTGRVLFF
TRBV18,TRBJ1-1,.,few,TGTGCCAGCTCACCCGGTTGGGGATCTGAAGCTTTCTTT,CASSPGWGSEAFF
TRBV5-1,TRBJ2-5,TRBD1,many,TGCGCCAGCAGTTCAACAGGGGGCCCGGAGACCCAGTACTTC,CASSSTGGPETQYF
TRBV5-1,TRBJ2-3,TRBD1,.,TGCGCCAGCAGCTCGACAGGGGTAGATACGCAGTATTTT,CASSSTGVDTQYF
TRBV12-3/TRBV12-4,TRBJ1-2,.,many,TGTGCCAGCAGTCCTGAGGTGGCCTATGGCTACACCTTC,CASSPEVAYGYTF
TRBV10-1,TRBJ2-7,TRBD2,.,TGCGCCAGCAGTGAGGGTAGCGGGGTCGAGCAGTACTTC,CASSEGSGVEQYF
TRBV6-5,TRBJ2-7,.,.,TGTGCCAGCAGTTACTCAACACAGGGAGCCTACGAGCAGTACTTC,CASSYSTQGAYEQYF
TRBV6-1,TRBJ1-2,TRBD1,few,TGTGCCAGCAGCCTCGACAGGGGCTATGGCTACACCTTC,CASSLDRGYGYTF
TRBV3-1,TRBJ2-3,TRBD2,many,TGTGCCAGCAGCCAAGCCGGGGGGGATACGCAGTATTTT,CASSQAGGDTQYF
TRBV6-5,TRBJ1-1,.,many,TGTGCCAGCAGTTACGAGGTGGGGAGGTCTGAAGCTTTCTTT,CASSYEVGRSEAFF
TRBV24-1,TRBJ1-2,.,many,TGTGCCACTTCTTACATGGATGGCTACACCTTC,CATSYMDGYTF
TRBV6-5,TRBJ1-4,TRBD1,many,TGTGCCAGCAGTTACCTAGGACAGGGGGTTGAAAAACTGTTTTTT,CASSYLGQGVEKLFF
TRBV6-2/TRBV6-3,TRBJ2-6,.,many,TGTGCCAGCAGTTACTTAGGGCCGAGCTCTGGGGCCAACGTCCTGACTTTC,CASSYLGPSSGANVLTF
TRBV6-6,TRBJ2-3,.,many,TGTGCCAGCGTGGGACCGAGCACAGATACGCAGTATTTT,CASVGPSTDTQYF
TRBV3-1,TRBJ1-1,.,many,TGTGCCAGCAGCCCGGCTGCAGGGGTCGAAGCTTTCTTT,CASSPAAGVEAFF
TRBV7-2,TRBJ2-5,.,many,TGTGCCAGCAGCTTAGACCGGGGACGGCAAGAGACCCAGTACTTC,CASSLDRGRQETQYF
TRBV20-1,TRBJ2-7,.,many,TGCAGTGCCGGAACGAGGTACGAGCAGTACTTC,CSAGTRYEQYF
TRBV18,TRBJ2-1,TRBD2,.,TGTGCCAGCTCACCTCAACTAGCGGGGGGTTACAATGAGCAGTTCTTC,CASSPQLAGGYNEQFF
TRBV18,TRBJ2-6,TRBD1,few,TGTGCCAGCTCACCGAGACAGGGGGCTGGGGCCAACGTCCTGACTTTC,CASSPRQGAGANVLTF
TRBV12-3/TRBV12-4,TRBJ1-5,.,few,TGTGCCAGCAGTTCCGATTTGGAGTCCCGATACAATCAGCCCCAGCATTTT,CASSSDLESRYNQPQHF
TRBV7-3,TRBJ1-2,TRBD1,few,TGTGCCAGCAGCCTACGGACAGGGATCGGCTACACCTTC,CASSLRTGIGYTF
TRBV5-1,TRBJ2-2,TRBD1,many,TGCGCCACAACCCCGGGACAGGGCAGTCCCGGGGAGCTGTTTTTT,CATTPGQGSPGELFF
TRBV29-1,TRBJ2-1,TRBD2,many,TGCAGCGTCGGGGGGGGGGTACACGTTGAGCAGTTCTTC,CSVGGGVHVEQFF
TRBV20-1,TRBJ2-1,.,.,TGCAGTGCTAGACGACCGGGCATAGGAGTCGGGGTCTCCTACAATGAGCAGTTCTTC,CSARRPGIGVGVSYNEQFF
TRBV5-4,TRBJ2-5,TRBD1,few,TGTGCCAGCAGCTCAGGACAGGGGGCGAAAGAGACCCAGTACTTC,CASSSGQGAKETQYF
TRBV13,TRBJ2-2,.,.,TGTGCCAGCAGCTTAGCCCGTTTGGGTGACACCGGGGAGCTGTTTTTT,CASSLARLGDTGELFF
TRBV4-1,TRBJ1-6,.,.,TGCGCCAGCCAAGATGGGACCACGCCCCTCCACTTT,CASQDGTTPLHF
TRBV6-5,TRBJ1-5,.,few,TGTGCCAGCAATGCCCCCAATCAGCCCCAGCATTTT,CASNAPNQPQHF
TRBV29-1,TRBJ1-2,TRBD1,.,TGCAGCGTTGCGCCGGGACAGGGGGACGGCTACACCTTC,CSVAPGQGDGYTF
TRBV5-1,TRBJ2-1,.,many,TGCGCCAGCACTCTCCTTCCTGGGGGCTACAATGAGCAGTTCTTC,CASTLLPGGYNEQFF